The 16 T cell receptor beta chains below come from one sample, sequenced in a study of blood T cells in healthy people across ages. Together with a sample-barcoded 5' primer, a J-beta primer mix was included in a second PCR lasting about 6 to 11 cycles. TCRdb recomputed calls from the 5' RACE reads with MiXCR, one row per CDR3 protein. The data hold around 800,000 distinct CDR3 sequences, with approximately 44% observed a single time. Sequenced material: blood. These TCRs come from a man between 60 and 70 years old in good health.

The chain links TRBV6-2 or TRBV6-3 to TRBJ2-1; the D gene is possibly TRBD1 (5 bases). V lost 0 bases, J lost 4 bases, and 19 bases lay in between. CDR3 size: 18 residues. CDR1 is MNHEY, CDR2 SVGEGT, per germline. Written as DNA, the CDR3 is TGTGCCAGCAGTTACTCGACTGGCACCGGACACTTTTACAATGAGCAGTTCTTC. Translating gives CASSYSTGTGHFYNEQFF.

The chain has TRBV4-3 and TRBJ2-1; the D gene is possibly TRBD2 (5 bases). Trimming shortened V by 3 bases and J by 0 bases, and 12 bases separated the two germline ends. The CDR3 is made up of 16 amino acids. Per germline, CDR1 LGHNA and CDR2 YSLEER. CDR3 loop: CASSQEVASSYNEQFF. DNA for the CDR3: TGCGCCAGCAGCCAGGAGGTCGCTAGCTCCTACAATGAGCAGTTCTTC.

This clonotype turned up a few times. The chain couples TRBV15 to TRBJ2-7; TRBD1 might be the D (5 bases). Deletions cut 4 bases from V and 2 bases from J, with 12 bases between. CDR3 length: 14 residues. Germline V CDR1 and CDR2: LNHNV, YYDKDF (reference sequence). CDR3 nucleotide sequence: TGTGCCACCAGCACCAGGGCTGCCCCCTACGAGCAGTACTTC. Translated: CATSTRAAPYEQYF.

V is TRBV6-4 and J is TRBJ2-1, with D possibly TRBD1 on 6 matching bases. Trimming stripped 2 bases from V and 10 bases from J, with 18 bases between. Germline CDR1 is MRHNA and CDR2 is SNTAGT. The CDR3 is made up of 15 amino acids. DNA of the CDR3: TGTGCCAGCAGTGACCCACCCCAGGGGACCTACGAGCAGTTCTTC. It specifies CASSDPPQGTYEQFF.

This clonotype was seen many times. This sequence joins TRBV21-1 and TRBJ2-7; the table names TRBD1, a call not compared with the DNA. TRBV21-1 has pseudogene status. CDR3 length: 15 residues. The chain's CDR3 is CASSPGTGSSYEQYF. The DNA for the CDR3 is TGTGCCAGCAGCCCCGGGACGGGTAGCTCCTACGAGCAGTACTTC.

The chain employs TRBV27 and TRBJ1-1, with D perhaps matching TRBD1 (6 bases). Trimming removed 6 bases from V and 4 bases from J, with 15 bases in between. The CDR3 is made up of 14 amino acids. CDR1 is MNHEY and CDR2 is SMNVEV in the germline V gene (reference sequence). The CDR3 spells CASRGQKGGTEAFF. CDR3 in DNA: TGTGCCAGCAGAGGACAGAAGGGAGGCACTGAAGCTTTCTTT.

CDR3 sequence (DNA): TGTGCCAGTACTACCGGGACAGTCTATGAAAAACTGTTTTTT. This translates into CASTTGTVYEKLFF. V and J are TRBV19 and TRBJ1-4, with 7 bases aligning to TRBD1. The germline CDR1 and CDR2 sequences are LNHDA and SQIVND (reference sequence). V gave up 7 bases and J gave up 6 bases; unmatched junction bases: 8. The length of the CDR3 is 14 residues.

This clonotype showed up just a few times. The V call is TRBV5-6, the J call TRBJ2-3; D unresolved. The V end was cut by 3 bases, the J end by 4 bases, with 9 bases between. This CDR3 contains 13 residues. CDR1 and CDR2 from the germline V gene are SGHDT and YYEEEE. The CDR3, as DNA: TGTGCCAGCAGCTCTCGGTATGCAGATACGCAGTATTTT. Residues: CASSSRYADTQYF.

The sample holds a few counts of this clonotype. Sequence at one end of the junction differs from germline and may be a read error. The chain recombines TRBV7-7 with TRBJ2-5; D perhaps matches TRBD2 (6 bases). Germline V gene sequence: CDR1 SSHAT, CDR2 FNYEAQ (reference sequence). This CDR3 has 13 residues. In DNA, the CDR3 is TGTGCTAGCAGCTTAGGAGGGATGGAGACCCAGTACTTC. Amino acids: CASSLGGMETQYF. The entire variable domain, with the rest obtained from reference TRBV7-7 and TRBJ2-5, is as follows: GAGVSQSPRYKVTKRGQDVTLRCDPISSHATLYWYQQALGQGPEFLTYFNYEAQPDKSGLPSDRFSAERPEGSISTLTIQRTEQRDSAMYRCASSLGGMETQYFGPGTRLLVL.

The table lists this clonotype with a count of one. The junction departs from germline at one end; a sequencing error may be responsible. The rearrangement joins TRBV7-6 to TRBJ2-5, with 7 positions matching TRBD2. The last part of the DNA fits TRBJ2-7 better; the J call may be wrong. The CDR3 covers 17 residues. Germline CDR1 is SGHVS and CDR2 is FNYEAQ. CDR3 region: CVSSLGPLTGGPYEQYF. The CDR3, as DNA: TGTGTCAGCAGCTTAGGCCCTCTAACGGGGGGACCCTACGAGCAGTACTTC.

This clonotype came up many times. This chain joins TRBV5-6 and TRBJ1-1; D is uncertain. Trimming took 4 bases from V and 4 from J, leaving 11 bases between them. Germline CDR1 and CDR2: SGHDT and YYEEEE. This CDR3 is 13 amino acids long. The CDR3 sequence is CASSPASGTEAFF. The CDR3 bases are TGTGCCAGCAGCCCGGCGTCAGGCACTGAAGCTTTCTTT.

The chain links TRBV7-2 to TRBJ2-3; 9 bases align to TRBD2. The V gene's germline CDR1 is SGHTA and CDR2 FQGNSA. CDR3 length: 15 residues. J was trimmed by 2 bases and V by 4 bases; bases with no gene match: 4. The CDR3 DNA follows: TGTGCCAGCAGCTGCGGGGGGGCAGACACAGATACGCAGTATTTT. This encodes CASSCGGADTDTQYF.

In its sample, this clonotype was seen a few times. This chain joins TRBV12-3 or TRBV12-4 and TRBJ2-7; 9 bases are a match to TRBD2. This CDR3 contains 16 residues. After removal of 4 bases from V and 1 base from J, the junction contained 8 bases not matched to a gene. CDR3 region: CASSSVSGGRSYEQYF. CDR3 coding DNA: TGTGCCAGCAGTTCTGTTAGCGGGGGCCGGTCCTACGAGCAGTACTTC.

This clonotype appeared a few times. The rearrangement joins TRBV7-2 to TRBJ2-7, with 9 bases aligning to TRBD2. The CDR3 is 16 amino acids. The trim removed 2 bases at V and 2 bases at J, leaving 7 bases unmatched. Germline loops: CDR1 SGHTA, CDR2 FQGNSA. DNA of the CDR3: TGTGCCAGCAGCTTAACCGGGACTAGCTCAACCTACGAGCAGTACTTC. As protein: CASSLTGTSSTYEQYF.

On this clonotype: Its ends do not fully match the called genes, so a read error is possible. The chain uses TRBV4-3 and TRBJ2-7, with D unclear. Per the germline V gene, CDR1 is LGHNA and CDR2 is YSLEER. The CDR3 length is 13 residues. CDR3 in amino acids: CAGSQQTTYEQYF. CDR3 sequence (DNA): TGCGCCGGCAGCCAGCAGACCACCTACGAGCAGTACTTC.

This clonotype occurred a few times. In DNA form, the CDR3 reads TGTGCCAGCAGTGAAGCTGGGGACAGGGGGATCTATGGCTACACCTTC. Its translation is CASSEAGDRGIYGYTF. The rearrangement joins TRBV25-1 to TRBJ1-2; 11 bases line up with TRBD1. CDR1 and CDR2 from the germline V gene are MGHDK and SYGVNS. The ends lost 2 bases at V and 4 bases at J; junction bases unmatched: 6. The CDR3 runs 16 residues.